This T cell receptor beta chain was identified in a study of technical replicates of blood from a few donors. Profiled with immunoSEQ multiplex PCR; TCRdb holds only in-frame clones, not every one. Of about 81,000 clones detected, under 97% appear once; the ten largest clones hold under 0.4%. Germline values: CDR1 KGHSH, CDR2 LQKENI. This CDR3 is 13 amino acids long. V dropped 3 bases and J dropped 6 bases, with 8 bases sitting between them. The chain carries TRBV18 and TRBJ1-4; TRBD1 is a possible D gene (5 bases). The sequence was obtained from a human donor in good health. The specimen sequenced was T cells isolated from PBMCs. In DNA, the CDR3 is TGTGCCAGCTCACCTGAGACAGATGAAAAACTGTTTTTT. It yields the protein CASSPETDEKLFF.